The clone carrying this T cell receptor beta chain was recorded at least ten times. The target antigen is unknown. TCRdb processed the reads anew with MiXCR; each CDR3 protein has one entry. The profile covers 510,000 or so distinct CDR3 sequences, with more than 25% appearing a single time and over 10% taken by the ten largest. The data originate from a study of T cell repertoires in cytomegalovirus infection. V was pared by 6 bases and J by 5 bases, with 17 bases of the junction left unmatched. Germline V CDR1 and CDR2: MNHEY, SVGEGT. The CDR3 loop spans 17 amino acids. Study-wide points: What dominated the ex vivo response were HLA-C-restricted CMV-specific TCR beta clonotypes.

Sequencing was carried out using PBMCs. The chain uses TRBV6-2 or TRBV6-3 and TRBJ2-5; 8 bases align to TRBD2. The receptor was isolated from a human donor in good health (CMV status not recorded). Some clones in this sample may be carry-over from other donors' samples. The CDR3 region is CASRRNPGLEARETQYF. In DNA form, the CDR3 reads TGTGCCAGCAGGCGAAACCCGGGACTAGAGGCCAGGGAGACCCAGTACTTC.